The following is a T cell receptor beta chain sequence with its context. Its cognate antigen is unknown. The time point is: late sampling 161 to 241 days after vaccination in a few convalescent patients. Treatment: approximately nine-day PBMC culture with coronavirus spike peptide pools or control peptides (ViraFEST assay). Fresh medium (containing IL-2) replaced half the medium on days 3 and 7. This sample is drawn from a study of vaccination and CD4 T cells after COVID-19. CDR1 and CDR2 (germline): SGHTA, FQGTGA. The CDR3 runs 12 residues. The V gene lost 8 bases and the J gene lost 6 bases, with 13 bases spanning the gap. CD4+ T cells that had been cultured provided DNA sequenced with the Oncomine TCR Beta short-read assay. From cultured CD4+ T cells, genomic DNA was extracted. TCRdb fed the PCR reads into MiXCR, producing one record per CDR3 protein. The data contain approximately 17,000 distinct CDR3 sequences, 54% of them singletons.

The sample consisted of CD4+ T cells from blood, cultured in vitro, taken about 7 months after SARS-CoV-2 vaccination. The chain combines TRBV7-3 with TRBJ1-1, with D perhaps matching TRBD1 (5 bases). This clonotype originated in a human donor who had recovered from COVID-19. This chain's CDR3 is CASGTGRAEAFF. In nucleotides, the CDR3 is TGTGCCAGCGGCACGGGGCGCGCTGAAGCTTTCTTT.